Included here is one T cell receptor (beta chain) sequence, with context. The antigen is unknown. This sample stems from a study of T cell responses to AZD1222 COVID-19 vaccine. Study-wide results and caveats: Among AZD1222 vaccinees, only six or seven were seropositive at baseline. Clonal diversity was possibly underestimated; the donors were predominantly white British and more often female.

The repertoire was sequenced with immunoSEQ multiplex PCR; TCRdb's copy has only in-frame clones and lacks some. The sample lists about 99,000 clones, 91% seen once, with about 9% in the top ten. The CDR3 runs to 16 residues. Germline CDR1 reads SGDLS; CDR2 reads YYNGEE. Germline trimming cut 0 bases from V and 2 bases from J; bases unmatched to any gene: 8. This TCR derives from an adult who received the AZD1222 COVID-19 vaccine. Sequenced here: peripheral blood, sampled 28 days after the second AZD1222 dose. The gene calls are TRBV9 and TRBJ2-7; 7 nucleotides line up with TRBD2. The CDR3 sequence is CASSVGGGGPTYEQYF. Here the CDR3 DNA reads TGTGCCAGCAGCGTAGGGGGGGGAGGGCCAACCTACGAGCAGTACTTC. Complete variable domain (other parts from reference TRBV9 and TRBJ2-7): DSGVTQTPKHLITATGQRVTLRCSPRSGDLSVYWYQQSLDQGLQFLIQYYNGEERAKGNILERFSAQQFPDLHSELNLSSLELGDSALYFCASSVGGGGPTYEQYFGPGTRLTVT.